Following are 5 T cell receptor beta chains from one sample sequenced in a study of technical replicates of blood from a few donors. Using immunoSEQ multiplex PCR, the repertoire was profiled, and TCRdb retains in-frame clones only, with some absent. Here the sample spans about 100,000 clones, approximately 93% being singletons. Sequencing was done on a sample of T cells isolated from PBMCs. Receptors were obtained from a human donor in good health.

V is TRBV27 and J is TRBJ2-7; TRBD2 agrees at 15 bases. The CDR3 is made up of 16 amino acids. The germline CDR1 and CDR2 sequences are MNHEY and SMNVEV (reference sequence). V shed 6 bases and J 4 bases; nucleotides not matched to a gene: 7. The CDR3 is CASSRTSGGALYEQYF. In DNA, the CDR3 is TGTGCCAGCAGCCGGACTAGCGGGGGGGCCTTGTACGAGCAGTACTTC.

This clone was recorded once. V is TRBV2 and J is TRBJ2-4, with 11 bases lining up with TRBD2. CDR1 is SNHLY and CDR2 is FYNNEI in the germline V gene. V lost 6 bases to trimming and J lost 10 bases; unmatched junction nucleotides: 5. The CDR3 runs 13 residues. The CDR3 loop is CASRETSGKIQYF. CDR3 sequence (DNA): TGTGCCAGCAGAGAGACTAGCGGGAAGATTCAGTACTTC.

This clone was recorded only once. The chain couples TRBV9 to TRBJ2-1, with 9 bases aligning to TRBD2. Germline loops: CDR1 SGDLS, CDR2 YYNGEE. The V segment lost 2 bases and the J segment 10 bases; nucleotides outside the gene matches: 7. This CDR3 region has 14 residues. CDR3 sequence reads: CASSVGGGAQEQFF. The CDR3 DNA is TGTGCCAGCAGCGTGGGCGGGGGGGCGCAGGAGCAGTTCTTC.

The CDR3 loop is CASSVAPGGRTQYF. The CDR3 nucleotides are TGTGCCAGCAGCGTTGCCCCAGGGGGGAGGACCCAGTACTTC. This chain uses TRBV5-8 with TRBJ2-5; a weak D match, TRBD1 (7 bases). The CDR3 is 14 amino acids. Germline CDR1 SGHTS, CDR2 YDEGEE. Trimming removed 4 bases from V and 7 bases from J, with 17 bases in between.

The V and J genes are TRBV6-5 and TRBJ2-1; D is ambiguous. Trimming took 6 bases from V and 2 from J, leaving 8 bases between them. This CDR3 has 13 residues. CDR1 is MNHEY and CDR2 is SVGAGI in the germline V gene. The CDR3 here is CASRESTYNEQFF. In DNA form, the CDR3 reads TGTGCCAGCAGAGAATCTACCTACAATGAGCAGTTCTTC.